These 26 T cell receptor beta chains were all obtained from the same sample, sequenced in a study of CD8 T cells in Susac syndrome. Random hexamers primed reverse transcription of about 0.45 to 1 ug RNA. TCRdb analysed the immunoSEQ multiplex PCR reads with MiXCR anew, one entry per CDR3 protein. The sample includes 85,000 to 130,000 distinct CDR3 sequences, roughly 94% of them seen just once. What was sequenced was CD8+ T cells from PBMCs. The receptor set was obtained from a human donor with Susac syndrome.

The gene calls are TRBV12-3 or TRBV12-4 and TRBJ1-5; tentative D call: TRBD1 (5 bases). V shed 3 bases and J shed 5 bases, with 11 bases lying between them. The CDR3 consists of 14 residues. For the CDR3, the DNA is TGTGCCAGCAGTTTGGGGGTGATCCATCAGCCCCAGCATTTT. Translating it yields CASSLGVIHQPQHF.

V is TRBV4-2 and J is TRBJ2-5; 8 bases map to TRBD2. The CDR3 has 14 amino acids. With 3 bases clipped from V and 5 bases from J, the junction kept 5 bases outside the gene matches. Germline CDR1 is LGHNA and CDR2 is YNFKEQ. Here the CDR3 reads CASSQGLVGETQYF. CDR3 bases: TGTGCCAGCAGCCAGGGACTAGTAGGGGAGACCCAGTACTTC.

This chain links TRBV7-2 with TRBJ2-7; 9 nucleotides agree with TRBD1. Germline-derived CDR1 and CDR2 are SGHTA and FQGNSA. The trim removed 5 bases at V and 7 bases at J, leaving 9 bases unmatched. This CDR3 has 14 amino acids. The CDR3 protein is CASSLGQGLREQYF. DNA for the CDR3: TGTGCCAGCAGCCTGGGACAGGGCTTGAGGGAGCAGTACTTC.

The J gene is TRBJ2-7, the V gene TRBV12-3 or TRBV12-4; 8 bases line up with TRBD2. V gave up 5 bases and J gave up 6 bases; unmatched junction bases: 12. This CDR3 has 15 residues. Written as DNA, the CDR3 is TGTGCCAGCAGTCCCGCGGGGGGTCCCTTAGGCGAGCAGTACTTC. Protein product: CASSPAGGPLGEQYF.

The sample holds one count of this clonotype. The chain combines TRBV5-6 with TRBJ2-3; TRBD2 agrees at 7 bases. V was clipped by 0 bases and J by 3 bases; unmatched bases: 1. The CDR3 runs 14 residues. The germline V gene encodes CDR1 SGHDT and CDR2 YYEEEE. This chain's CDR3 is CASSLGRGTDTQYF. For the CDR3, the DNA is TGTGCCAGCAGCTTGGGGCGGGGGACAGATACGCAGTATTTT. Filled out from reference TRBV5-6 and TRBJ2-3, the complete variable domain reads DAGVTQSPTHLIKTRGQQVTLRCSPKSGHDTVSWYQQALGQGPQFIFQYYEEEERQRGNFPDRFSGHQFPNYSSELNVNALLLGDSALYLCASSLGRGTDTQYFGPGTRLTVL.

The chain employs TRBV5-1 and TRBJ1-1; no firm D call. CDR1 and CDR2 from the germline V gene are SGHRS and YFSETQ. The V gene lost 0 bases and the J gene lost 5 bases, with 14 bases spanning the gap. The CDR3 covers 15 residues. CDR3 nucleotides: TGCGCCAGCAGCTTGGGGGTTTTCCCACGGACTGAAGCTTTCTTT. It specifies CASSLGVFPRTEAFF.

The chain uses TRBV9 and TRBJ2-1; a weak D match, TRBD2 (6 bases). The CDR3 consists of 13 residues. Germline CDR1 reads SGDLS; CDR2 reads YYNGEE. V was pared by 0 bases and J by 9 bases, with 10 bases between. The CDR3 loop reads CASSVGGDGEQFF. The CDR3 DNA sequence: TGTGCCAGCAGCGTAGGGGGGGACGGTGAGCAGTTCTTC.

The CDR3 DNA sequence: TGTGCCAGCAGTCCCGGGACAGGGTGGTTCAATGAGCAGTTCTTC. Its protein product is CASSPGTGWFNEQFF. The chain combines TRBV6-5 with TRBJ2-1; 9 nucleotides agree with TRBD1. Germline V gene sequence: CDR1 MNHEY, CDR2 SVGAGI. V shed 5 bases, J shed 6 bases, and the junction held 8 bases outside the gene matches. This CDR3 comprises 15 residues.

This clonotype was observed a few times. The rearrangement joins TRBV6-6 to TRBJ2-5, with TRBD1 identical over 7 bases. The CDR3 runs to 14 residues. V shed 2 bases, J shed 2 bases, and the junction held 2 bases outside the gene matches. Per germline, CDR1 MNHNY and CDR2 SVGAGI (reference sequence). This chain's CDR3 is CASSYEGQQETQYF. The CDR3, as DNA: TGTGCCAGCAGTTACGAGGGACAGCAAGAGACCCAGTACTTC.

The chain combines TRBV6-2 or TRBV6-3 with TRBJ1-2; D unresolved. V was clipped by 0 bases and J by 4 bases, with 9 bases between them. The CDR3 spans 14 residues. Germline CDR1 is MNHEY and CDR2 is SVGEGT. The CDR3 reads CASSYSSDFYGYTF. The CDR3 region has the DNA TGTGCCAGCAGTTACTCGTCTGATTTCTATGGCTACACCTTC.

The rearrangement joins TRBV20-1 to TRBJ1-1; the D is unclear. Germline loops: CDR1 DFQATT, CDR2 SNEGSKA (reference sequence). CDR3 length: 11 amino acids. V was pared by 5 bases and J by 8 bases, with 12 bases between. The CDR3 DNA is TGCAGTGCTCTGGAGGAGTGGGAAGCTTTCTTT. It codes for CSALEEWEAFF.

V gene TRBV27 combines with J gene TRBJ2-3, with TRBD2 matching over 9 bases. The germline gives CDR1 MNHEY, CDR2 SMNVEV (reference sequence). The CDR3 has 15 amino acids. Trimming removed 6 bases from V and 4 bases from J; junction bases left unmatched: 8. In DNA, the CDR3 is TGTGCCAGCAGCTTCGGGACTAGCTGGTCAGATACGCAGTATTTT. Translated: CASSFGTSWSDTQYF.

The J gene is TRBJ1-1, the V gene TRBV7-9, with 11 bases lining up with TRBD1. This CDR3 comprises 18 residues. Germline CDR1 and CDR2: SEHNR and FQNEAQ (reference sequence). V dropped 1 base and J dropped 0; count of bases not matched to a gene: 7. CDR3 residues: CASSLVGQGAEVNTEAFF. In nucleotides, the CDR3 is TGTGCCAGCAGCTTAGTCGGACAGGGGGCAGAGGTGAACACTGAAGCTTTCTTT.

V usage is TRBV15 and J usage is TRBJ2-5, with D hard to call. CDR1 and CDR2 (germline): LNHNV, YYDKDF (reference sequence). This CDR3 region has 11 residues. Trimming cost V 7 bases and J 5 bases, with 8 bases left between them. The CDR3 region has the DNA TGTGCCACCATCCCCGGGGAGACCCAGTACTTC. Protein: CATIPGETQYF.

V usage is TRBV29-1 and J usage is TRBJ1-4; a possible D gene is TRBD1 (6 bases). Germline V gene sequence: CDR1 SQVTM, CDR2 ANQGSEA. The CDR3 is 14 amino acids. Between the trimmed V and J ends, which lost 7 bases and 1 base, there was a span of 13 bases. CDR3 in DNA: TGCAGCGCTGAGGGGGGGAGAACTAATGAAAAACTGTTTTTT. Its protein product is CSAEGGRTNEKLFF.

The genes are TRBV18 and TRBJ1-2; possible D gene TRBD1, 6 bases. Trimming stripped 0 bases from V and 8 bases from J, with 10 bases between. Germline CDR1 is KGHSH and CDR2 is LQKENI. This CDR3 is 13 amino acids long. Written as DNA, the CDR3 is TGTGCCAGCTCACCACCGTCAGGGGAAGGCTACACCTTC. Translated: CASSPPSGEGYTF.

The genes are TRBV24-1 and TRBJ1-1, with unresolved D. The CDR3 runs to 12 residues. V lost 7 bases and J lost 4, with 9 bases in between. The V gene's germline CDR1 is KGHDR and CDR2 SFDVKD. CDR3 DNA sequence: TGTGCCACCAGGCCAAACGGCACTGAAGCTTTCTTT. Amino acid sequence: CATRPNGTEAFF.

This chain links TRBV20-1 with TRBJ2-2, with D possibly TRBD2 on 6 matching bases. Germline CDR1 is DFQATT and CDR2 is SNEGSKA (reference sequence). CDR3 length: 14 amino acids. Trimming pared 6 bases from V and 1 base from J, leaving 12 bases between. The chain's CDR3 is CSAAEGMNTGELFF. CDR3 in DNA: TGCAGTGCCGCGGAGGGTATGAACACCGGGGAGCTGTTTTTT.

The chain is built from TRBV20-1 and TRBJ1-6; D remains unclear. Between the trimmed V and J ends, which lost 3 bases and 5 bases, there was a span of 8 bases. The length of the CDR3 is 13 residues. The germline V gene encodes CDR1 DFQATT and CDR2 SNEGSKA (reference sequence). As DNA, the CDR3 is TGCAGTGCTAGTCTCGGGAATAATTCACCCCTCCACTTT. Its protein product is CSASLGNNSPLHF.

The chain combines TRBV6-5 with TRBJ1-5; D is possibly TRBD1 (5 bases). This CDR3 has 14 amino acids. The V gene lost 2 bases and the J gene lost 6 bases, with 11 bases spanning the gap. The germline gives CDR1 MNHEY, CDR2 SVGAGI. CDR3: CASSYTSGGQPQHF. DNA for the CDR3: TGTGCCAGCAGTTACACCTCCGGGGGTCAGCCCCAGCATTTT.

This clonotype was recorded once. This chain connects TRBV20-1 to TRBJ2-1, with 10 bases matching TRBD2. J gave up 8 bases and V 6 bases, and 19 bases lay outside the gene matches. The CDR3 spans 17 residues. Germline loops: CDR1 DFQATT, CDR2 SNEGSKA (reference sequence). The CDR3 DNA follows: TGCAGTGCGCACGAGTCATCTAGCGGGGGTCGCATCGATGAGCAGTTCTTC. Protein product: CSAHESSSGGRIDEQFF.

The J gene is TRBJ2-3, the V gene TRBV6-2 or TRBV6-3, with 9 bases that match TRBD2. The CDR3 totals 17 residues. Germline CDR1 MNHEY, CDR2 SVGEGT. The ends lost 4 bases at V and 2 bases at J; junction bases unmatched: 10. The chain's CDR3 is CASSSPLAGANTDTQYF. The CDR3 DNA sequence: TGTGCCAGCAGTTCCCCCTTAGCGGGGGCCAACACAGATACGCAGTATTTT.

The V call is TRBV20-1, the J call TRBJ2-7; D could derive from TRBD1 or TRBD2 (5 bases each). The CDR3 is 14 amino acids. Trimming removed 3 bases at V and 0 bases at J, with 12 bases between. Germline V gene data show CDR1 as DFQATT and CDR2 as SNEGSKA (reference sequence). The CDR3 DNA reads as TGCAGTGCTAGGGGGGACCGGGGCTCCTACGAGCAGTACTTC. Protein product: CSARGDRGSYEQYF.

This clonotype was seen only once. V gene TRBV9 combines with J gene TRBJ2-3, with D possibly TRBD1 on 7 matching bases. V was clipped by 0 bases and J by 2 bases, with 16 bases between them. The CDR3 is made up of 17 amino acids. Germline-derived CDR1 and CDR2 are SGDLS and YYNGEE. In DNA form, the CDR3 reads TGTGCCAGCAGCGTAGTGGGGGGACAGACCGCCACAGATACGCAGTATTTT. Protein sequence: CASSVVGGQTATDTQYF.

The chain couples TRBV7-2 to TRBJ2-3; D remains ambiguous. Germline values: CDR1 SGHTA, CDR2 FQGNSA. The CDR3 sequence is 13 residues long. Deletions cut 4 bases from V and 2 bases from J, with 7 bases between. CDR3 amino acids: CASSSPLTDTQYF. As DNA, the CDR3 is TGTGCCAGCAGCTCGCCCCTCACAGATACGCAGTATTTT.

This clonotype has only one observation. The genes are TRBV4-1 and TRBJ2-2, with D perhaps matching TRBD2 (5 bases). V lost 1 base and J 6 bases, leaving 9 bases between the germline ends. The germline V gene has CDR1 MGHRA and CDR2 YSYEKL. CDR3 length: 14 residues. The DNA for the CDR3 is TGCGCCAGCAGCCAAGCCCCGGGGTCCGGGGAGCTGTTTTTT. This translates into CASSQAPGSGELFF.